Listed below are T cell receptor beta chains from one sample, sequenced in a study of OX40 agonist ivuxolimab in advanced cancers. Profiled with immunoSEQ multiplex PCR; TCRdb holds only in-frame clones, not every one. The sample includes 150,000 to 190,000 clones, approximately 94% of them seen just once. Sequences were derived from CD4+ or CD8+ T cells sorted from blood, sampled in a trial of the OX40 agonist ivuxolimab. The receptors originated from an adult with an advanced solid tumor such as melanoma, head and neck, liver or kidney cancer. Each CDR3 is given with its conserved first and last residue.

v_call cdr3_aa
TRBV14 CASSPGQLYGYTF
TRBV18 CASSPRTEPYEQYF
TRBV6-6 CASSYSRLDEQFF
TRBV27 CASSFSGANVLTF
TRBV18 CASSPLSARSAEKLFF
TRBV5-1 CASSSPQSNTDTQYF
TRBV7-3 CASSLWGTGDDNEQFF
TRBV27 CASSPDMLGNQPQHF
TRBV18 CASSPRQGTSSTDTQYF
TRBV4-3 CASSQANRGREAFF
TRBV6-6 CASSPMPGGRTYEQYF
TRBV29-1 CSASGTGSRNSNQPQHF
TRBV9 CASSVGTEDGYTF
TRBV9 CASSVRSSGGLDTQYF
TRBV7-2 CASSPPGRPKQYF
TRBV19 CASSPGTSGNTIYF
TRBV6-5 CASSYAARGHRNEQYF
TRBV28 CASSSPAQNYGYTF
TRBV30 CAWSLLSTNEKLFF
TRBV6-6 CASSYGISGGYTF
TRBV30 CAWSVGLAGGSGELFF
TRBV28 CASSVGDQPQHF
TRBV19 CASSITGTDQPQHF
TRBV19 CASRGGGVSYEQYF
TRBV7-9 CASSFGVDRGKVVTEAFF
TRBV9 CASSDPSGEAENTEAFF
TRBV5-1 CASSPGQGPGELFF
TRBV4-3 CASSQFPGQGATTDTQYF
TRBV28 CASSPSGRPQETQYF
TRBV6-1 CASSAQGAQSYEQYF
TRBV6-1 CASSDWGRTGELFF
TRBV2 CASSEWQGRYEQYF
TRBV6-5 CASSYLTGYQPQHF
TRBV5-6 CASRDTFSGNTIYF
TRBV30 CAWSVRASGTQYF
TRBV12-5 CASGLRQGTRGYTF
TRBV7-7 CASSSDQDRNTGELFF
TRBV18 CASSPKGQGALGTGELFF
TRBV7-9 CASTRRGGAGTF
TRBV28 CASSFPIGGIGYTF
TRBV28 CASSLATATNEKLFF
TRBV7-9 CASSLVVRGPAYNEQFF
TRBV5-4 CASSLGRPGGGLGETQYF
TRBV4-3 CASSHAPGGDEKLFF
TRBV7-8 CASSLVSRTDEAFF
TRBV25-1 CASSEGFGTGQQFSGYTF